Listed below are T cell receptor beta chains from one sample, sequenced in a study of T-cell memory formation after mild COVID-19. In TCRdb, the 5' RACE reads were re-called with MiXCR into one record per CDR3 protein. The sample holds 200,000 to 250,000 distinct CDR3 sequences, 7.5% to 10% seen once. The specimen was PBMCs or a T cell subset sorted from them (not recorded which). These receptors were collected from a young man who had mild COVID-19 (a few samples of this study predate the infection). Cell type and time point are not known. Both conserved end residues are part of each CDR3. The D gene is left open where the match is weak. Size tells how often a clone was seen (once, few, many) or the class of an expanded clone, and some rows leave it out.

size	V	J	D	CDR3	DNA
-	TRBV15	TRBJ2-5	-	CATSTRLRDQETQYF	TGTGCCACCAGCACCCGCCTGAGGGACCAAGAGACCCAGTACTTC
many	TRBV7-2	TRBJ1-1	-	CASSLRARGSEAFF	TGTGCCAGCAGCTTAAGGGCCCGCGGCTCTGAAGCTTTCTTT
few	TRBV21-1	TRBJ2-3	-	CASLGASGGASDTQYF	TGTGCCTCCCTGGGGGCTAGCGGGGGGGCCTCAGATACGCAGTATTTT
-	TRBV10-3	TRBJ2-5	-	CAISEIVGAQYF	TGTGCCATCAGTGAGATCGTAGGCGCTCAGTACTTC
-	TRBV6-5	TRBJ2-3	TRBD2	CASSYPGGDTQYF	TGTGCCAGCAGTTACCCGGGGGGAGATACGCAGTATTTT
-	TRBV4-3	TRBJ1-1	TRBD1	CASSQDRHRGWNTEAFF	TGCGCCAGCAGCCAAGATCGGCACAGGGGTTGGAACACTGAAGCTTTCTTT
few	TRBV25-1	TRBJ2-2	-	CASRGDTGELFF	TGTGCCAGCAGGGGGGACACCGGGGAGCTGTTTTTT
many	TRBV4-2	TRBJ2-5	-	CASSQLGQETQYF	TGTGCCAGCAGCCAACTCGGGCAAGAGACCCAGTACTTC
-	TRBV11-2	TRBJ2-2	TRBD1	CASSLRTGAAGELFF	TGTGCCAGCAGCCTCCGGACAGGGGCGGCCGGGGAGCTGTTTTTT
few	TRBV12-3/TRBV12-4	TRBJ1-5	TRBD1	CASSTRSRGSNQPQHF	TGTGCCAGCAGTACCCGATCCAGGGGGAGCAATCAGCCCCAGCATTTT
many	TRBV4-3	TRBJ2-5	-	CASSQDQGSGETQYF	TGCGCCAGCAGCCAAGATCAGGGTTCGGGGGAGACCCAGTACTTC
few	TRBV7-8	TRBJ1-5	TRBD1	CASSPRQGNQPQHF	TGTGCCAGCAGCCCAAGACAGGGGAATCAGCCCCAGCATTTT
-	TRBV5-1	TRBJ2-5	-	CASSLSPGETQYF	TGCGCCAGCAGCTTGTCCCCTGGGGAGACCCAGTACTTC
-	TRBV9	TRBJ2-7	-	CASSPPSSYEQYF	TGTGCCAGCAGCCCCCCGAGCTCCTACGAGCAGTACTTC
many	TRBV7-2	TRBJ2-1	-	CASSPDGVRGEQFF	TGTGCCAGCAGCCCAGACGGGGTACGAGGTGAGCAGTTCTTC
-	TRBV6-6	TRBJ1-5	TRBD1	CASAATGGQPQHF	TGTGCCAGCGCAGCGACAGGGGGTCAGCCCCAGCATTTT
few	TRBV4-2	TRBJ2-5	TRBD2	CASSHRGLAGGRETQYF	TGTGCCAGCAGCCACCGAGGACTAGCGGGGGGCAGAGAGACCCAGTACTTC
-	TRBV5-6	TRBJ2-5	-	CASSGSRILLLQETQYF	TGTGCCAGCAGCGGCTCGCGGATTTTACTACTCCAAGAGACCCAGTACTTC
few	TRBV24-1	TRBJ2-5	TRBD2	CATSDATSGGTQETQYF	TGTGCCACCAGTGATGCAACTAGCGGGGGGACCCAAGAGACCCAGTACTTC
few	TRBV27	TRBJ1-5	-	CASSLSGVPNQPQHF	TGTGCCAGCAGTTTATCGGGGGTCCCGAATCAGCCCCAGCATTTT
few	TRBV7-2	TRBJ2-5	-	CASIDVIWGRKETQYF	TGTGCCAGCATCGATGTTATATGGGGGAGGAAAGAGACCCAGTACTTC
few	TRBV7-2	TRBJ1-6	-	CASDDSTGPKPLHF	TGTGCCAGCGACGATTCGACGGGACCTAAGCCCCTCCACTTT
-	TRBV12-3/TRBV12-4	TRBJ1-1	TRBD1	CASSYRQGVNTEAFF	TGTGCCAGCAGTTACCGACAGGGGGTTAACACTGAAGCTTTCTTT
-	TRBV7-9	TRBJ2-5	-	CASRAGVGETQYF	TGTGCCAGCAGGGCCGGGGTTGGGGAGACCCAGTACTTC
few	TRBV5-6	TRBJ1-1	-	CASSPLGVYTEAFF	TGTGCCAGCAGCCCTCTTGGGGTCTACACTGAAGCTTTCTTT
-	TRBV29-1	TRBJ1-2	TRBD1	CSVEDSGQVYGYTF	TGCAGCGTTGAAGATAGTGGACAGGTCTATGGCTACACCTTC
few	TRBV12-3/TRBV12-4	TRBJ2-2	-	CASYTWGAASGELFF	TGTGCCAGCTACACTTGGGGTGCCGCGTCCGGGGAGCTGTTTTTT
-	TRBV5-1	TRBJ1-4	TRBD1	CASSLGAGGGEKLFF	TGCGCCAGCAGCTTGGGCGCAGGGGGGGGTGAAAAACTGTTTTTT
few	TRBV7-2	TRBJ1-2	-	CASSLVAGVSSYGYTF	TGTGCCAGCAGCTTAGTGGCAGGGGTCTCTTCCTATGGCTACACCTTC
-	TRBV7-8	TRBJ2-2	-	CASSFVSGTNTGELFF	TGTGCCAGCAGCTTTGTTTCGGGGACGAACACCGGGGAGCTGTTTTTT
-	TRBV10-3	TRBJ1-5	-	CASGPNQPQHF	TGTGCCTCCGGACCTAATCAGCCCCAGCATTTT
-	TRBV7-2	TRBJ2-7	TRBD1	CASSRSGGDQYF	TGTGCCAGCAGCCGTTCAGGGGGCGACCAGTACTTC
-	TRBV6-2/TRBV6-3	TRBJ2-1	TRBD1	CASTDTGTGGANEQFF	TGTGCCAGCACCGATACCGGGACAGGGGGCGCGAATGAGCAGTTCTTC
many	TRBV6-6	TRBJ1-1	-	CASSYVPDTEAFF	TGTGCCAGCAGTTATGTGCCTGACACTGAAGCTTTCTTT
few	TRBV12-3/TRBV12-4	TRBJ1-5	-	CASSWGGGGQPQHF	TGTGCCAGCAGCTGGGGGGGTGGAGGTCAGCCCCAGCATTTT